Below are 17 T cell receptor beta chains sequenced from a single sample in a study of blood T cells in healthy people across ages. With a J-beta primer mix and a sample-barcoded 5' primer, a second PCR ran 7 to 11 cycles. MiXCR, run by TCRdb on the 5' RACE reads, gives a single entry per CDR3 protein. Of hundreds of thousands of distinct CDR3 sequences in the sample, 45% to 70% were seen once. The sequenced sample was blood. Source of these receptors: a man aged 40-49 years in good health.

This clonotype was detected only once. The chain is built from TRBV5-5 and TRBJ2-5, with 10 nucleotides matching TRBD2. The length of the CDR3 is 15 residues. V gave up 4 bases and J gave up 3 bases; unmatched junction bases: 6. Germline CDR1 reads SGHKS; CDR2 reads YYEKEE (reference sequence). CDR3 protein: CASSLLGTSEETQYF. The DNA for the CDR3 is TGTGCCAGCAGCCTCCTCGGGACTAGCGAAGAGACCCAGTACTTC.

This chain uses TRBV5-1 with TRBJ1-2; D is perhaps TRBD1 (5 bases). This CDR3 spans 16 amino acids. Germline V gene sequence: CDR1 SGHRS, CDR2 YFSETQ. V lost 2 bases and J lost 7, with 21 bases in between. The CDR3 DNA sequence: TGCGCCAGCAGCTTCACGGGCCAGGGACGAATGGGTGGCTACACCTTC. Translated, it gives CASSFTGQGRMGGYTF. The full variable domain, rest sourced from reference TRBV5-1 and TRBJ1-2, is KAGVTQTPRYLIKTRGQQVTLSCSPISGHRSVSWYQQTPGQGLQFLFEYFSETQRNKGNFPGRFSGRQFSNSRSEMNVSTLELGDSALYLCASSFTGQGRMGGYTFGSGTRLTVV.

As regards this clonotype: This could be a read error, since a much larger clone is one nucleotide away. This CDR3 is CASRDDGKQYF. CDR3 nucleotide sequence: TGTGCCAGCAGAGATGATGGAAAACAGTACTTC. This chain connects TRBV6-5 to TRBJ2-5; D uncertain. The germline V gene encodes CDR1 MNHEY and CDR2 SVGAGI. The CDR3 is made up of 11 amino acids. Trimming stripped 6 bases from V and 11 bases from J, with 13 bases between.

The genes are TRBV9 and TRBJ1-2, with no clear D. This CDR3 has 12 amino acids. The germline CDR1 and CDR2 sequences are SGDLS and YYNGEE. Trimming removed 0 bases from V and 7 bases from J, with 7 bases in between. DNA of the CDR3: TGTGCCAGCAGCGTAGCGGCGGGTGGCTACACCTTC. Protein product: CASSVAAGGYTF.

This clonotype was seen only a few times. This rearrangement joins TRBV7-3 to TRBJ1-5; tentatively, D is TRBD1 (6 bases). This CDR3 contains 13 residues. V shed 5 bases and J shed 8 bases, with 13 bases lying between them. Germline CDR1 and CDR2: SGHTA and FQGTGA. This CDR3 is CASSPTGREPQHF. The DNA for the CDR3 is TGTGCCAGCAGCCCGACAGGTCGGGAGCCCCAGCATTTT.

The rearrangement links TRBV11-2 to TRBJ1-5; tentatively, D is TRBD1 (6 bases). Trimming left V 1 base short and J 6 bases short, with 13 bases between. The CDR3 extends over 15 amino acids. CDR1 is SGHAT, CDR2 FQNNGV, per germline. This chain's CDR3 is CASSLGFAGAQPQHF. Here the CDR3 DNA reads TGTGCCAGCAGCTTAGGTTTCGCAGGGGCTCAGCCCCAGCATTTT.

CDR3 sequence: CASSQDSSRASEAFF. CDR3 DNA: TGTGCCAGCAGCCAAGATTCGAGCAGGGCCTCTGAAGCTTTCTTT. The chain is built from TRBV4-2 and TRBJ1-1, with a possible D match to TRBD1 (5 bases). The CDR3 is 15 amino acids. Trimming took 0 bases from V and 6 from J, leaving 14 bases between them. In germline, CDR1 is LGHNA, CDR2 YNFKEQ.

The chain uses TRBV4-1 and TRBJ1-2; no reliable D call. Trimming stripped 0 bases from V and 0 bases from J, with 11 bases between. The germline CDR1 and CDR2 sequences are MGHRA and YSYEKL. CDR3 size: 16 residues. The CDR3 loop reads CASSQEVGRPNYGYTF. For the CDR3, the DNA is TGCGCCAGCAGCCAAGAAGTAGGCAGACCTAACTATGGCTACACCTTC.

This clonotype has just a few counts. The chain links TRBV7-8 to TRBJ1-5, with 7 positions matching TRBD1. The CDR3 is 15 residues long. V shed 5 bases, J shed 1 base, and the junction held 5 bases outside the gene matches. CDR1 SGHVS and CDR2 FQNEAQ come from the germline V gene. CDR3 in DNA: TGTGCCAGCAGCCCTGACAGGGCGAGCAATCAGCCCCAGCATTTT. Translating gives CASSPDRASNQPQHF.

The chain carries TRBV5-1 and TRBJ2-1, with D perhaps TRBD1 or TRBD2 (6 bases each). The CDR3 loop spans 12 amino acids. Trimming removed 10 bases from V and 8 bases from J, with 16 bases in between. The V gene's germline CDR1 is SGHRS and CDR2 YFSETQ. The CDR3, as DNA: TGCGCCCGAGGTCCCGGGGGCGATGAGCAGTTCTTC. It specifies CARGPGGDEQFF.

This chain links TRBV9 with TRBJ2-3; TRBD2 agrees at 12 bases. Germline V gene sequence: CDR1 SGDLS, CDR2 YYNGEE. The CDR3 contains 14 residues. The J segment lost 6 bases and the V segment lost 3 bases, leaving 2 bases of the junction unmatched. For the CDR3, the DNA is TGTGCCAGCAGCGAGGGACTAGCGGGCGATACGCAGTATTTT. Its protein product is CASSEGLAGDTQYF.

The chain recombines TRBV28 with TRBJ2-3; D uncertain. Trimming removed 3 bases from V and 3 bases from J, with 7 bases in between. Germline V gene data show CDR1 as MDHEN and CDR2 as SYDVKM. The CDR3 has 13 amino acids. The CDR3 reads CASSFSRTDTQYF. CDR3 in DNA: TGTGCCAGCAGTTTCTCACGAACAGATACGCAGTATTTT.

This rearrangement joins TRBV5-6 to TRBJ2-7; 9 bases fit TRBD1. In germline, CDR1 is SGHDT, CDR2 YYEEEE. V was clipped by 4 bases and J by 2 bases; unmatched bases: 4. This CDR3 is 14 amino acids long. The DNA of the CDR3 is TGTGCCAGCAGCAACAGGGGGCTGGCCTACGAGCAGTACTTC. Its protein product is CASSNRGLAYEQYF.

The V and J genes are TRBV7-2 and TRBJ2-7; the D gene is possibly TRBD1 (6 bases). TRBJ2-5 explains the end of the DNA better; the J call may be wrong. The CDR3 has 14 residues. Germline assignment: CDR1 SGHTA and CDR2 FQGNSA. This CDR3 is CASSRIRGRETQYF. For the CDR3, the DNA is TGTGCCAGCAGCCGTATCAGGGGAAGGGAGACCCAGTACTTC.

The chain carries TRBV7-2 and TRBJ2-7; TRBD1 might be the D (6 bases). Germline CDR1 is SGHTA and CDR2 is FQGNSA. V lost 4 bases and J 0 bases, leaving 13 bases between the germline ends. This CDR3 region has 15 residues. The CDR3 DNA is TGTGCCAGCAGCTACAACTGGGACAACTCCTACGAGCAGTACTTC. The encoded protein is CASSYNWDNSYEQYF.

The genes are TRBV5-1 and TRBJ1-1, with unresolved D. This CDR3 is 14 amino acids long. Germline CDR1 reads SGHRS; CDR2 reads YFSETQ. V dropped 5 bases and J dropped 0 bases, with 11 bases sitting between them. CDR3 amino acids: CASRSGLMNTEAFF. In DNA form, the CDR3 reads TGCGCCAGCAGATCTGGACTGATGAACACTGAAGCTTTCTTT.

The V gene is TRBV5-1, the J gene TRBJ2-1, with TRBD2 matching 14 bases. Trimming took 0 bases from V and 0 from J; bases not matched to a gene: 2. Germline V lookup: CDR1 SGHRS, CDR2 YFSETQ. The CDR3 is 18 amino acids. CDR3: CASSLGLAGGGSYNEQFF. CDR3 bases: TGCGCCAGCAGCTTGGGACTAGCGGGAGGGGGCTCCTACAATGAGCAGTTCTTC.